This entry lists 13 T cell receptor beta chains sequenced from one sample in a study of identical twins. TCRdb reanalysed the 5' RACE reads using MiXCR and keeps one entry per CDR3 protein. The repertoire holds roughly 540,000 distinct CDR3 sequences, with 20% to 25% as singletons. This sample was also put to use in a study of T cells expressing NK-cell markers.

The sequenced sample was CD4+ T cells sorted from blood. The receptors here all came from a woman between 18 and 29 years old in good health.

This clonotype was recorded many times. The V and J genes are TRBV7-8 and TRBJ1-6; D is uncertain. Trimming removed 1 base from V and 4 bases from J, with 8 bases in between. CDR1 is SGHVS, CDR2 FQNEAQ, per germline. This CDR3 spans 15 amino acids. CDR3 sequence (DNA): TGTGCCAGCAGCTTAGGACGGAATTATAATTCACCCCTCCACTTT. Translation gives CASSLGRNYNSPLHF.

V gene TRBV7-3 combines with J gene TRBJ2-2; TRBD1 matches 11 bases. The V gene's germline CDR1 is SGHTA and CDR2 FQGTGA. Trimming at V came to 0 bases and at J to 6 bases, leaving 6 bases not matched to a gene. The CDR3 consists of 17 residues. This CDR3 is CASSLTPPGQGAGELFF. The CDR3 DNA is TGTGCCAGCAGCTTAACCCCTCCGGGACAGGGGGCCGGGGAGCTGTTTTTT.

This clonotype was seen only a few times. V gene TRBV15 combines with J gene TRBJ2-3, with D tentatively TRBD2 (5 bases). The CDR3 loop spans 12 amino acids. Germline CDR1 is LNHNV and CDR2 is YYDKDF (reference sequence). The V end was cut by 8 bases, the J end by 4 bases, with 10 bases between. In DNA form, the CDR3 reads TGTGCCACCGGGGAGAGGGCAGATACGCAGTATTTT. Encoded protein: CATGERADTQYF. The variable domain in full, with the rest retrieved from reference TRBV15 and TRBJ2-3, is DAMVIQNPRYQVTQFGKPVTLSCSQTLNHNVMYWYQQKSSQAPKLLFHYYDKDFNNEADTPDNFQSRRPNTSFCFLDIRSPGLGDTAMYLCATGERADTQYFGPGTRLTVL.

This clonotype turned up a few times. This chain joins TRBV5-1 and TRBJ1-1; TRBD1 agrees at 7 bases. With V trimmed by 4 bases and J by 4 bases, 10 bases remained unmatched. Germline values: CDR1 SGHRS, CDR2 YFSETQ. The CDR3 contains 15 residues. CDR3 amino acids: CASSQLGQTFTEAFF. CDR3 coding DNA: TGCGCCAGCAGCCAGTTGGGACAGACTTTCACTGAAGCTTTCTTT.

This clonotype came up a few times. The genes are TRBV12-3 or TRBV12-4 and TRBJ2-7; no clear D. With 3 bases removed from V and 2 bases from J, the gap between germline ends came to 8 bases. The CDR3 extends over 13 amino acids. CDR3 residues: CASSLITPYEQYF. CDR3 DNA: TGTGCCAGCAGTTTGATCACCCCCTACGAGCAGTACTTC.

Only a few counts were recorded for this clonotype. The chain combines TRBV5-5 with TRBJ1-3, with D perhaps matching TRBD1 (6 bases). Germline V lookup: CDR1 SGHKS, CDR2 YYEKEE (reference sequence). This CDR3 is 18 amino acids long. With 4 bases removed from V and 0 bases from J, the gap between germline ends came to 20 bases. The CDR3 bases are TGTGCCAGCAGCGCTTTCAGGGGCGAGGCGAGCTCTGGAAACACCATATATTTT. Translated, it gives CASSAFRGEASSGNTIYF.

The chain has TRBV20-1 and TRBJ1-5; D might be TRBD1 (5 bases). Germline CDR1 is DFQATT and CDR2 is SNEGSKA (reference sequence). V was cut by 1 base and J by 5 bases, with 15 bases left in between. The CDR3 is made up of 15 amino acids. The CDR3 protein is CSARATGTADQPQHF. The CDR3 nucleotides read TGCAGTGCTAGAGCTACCGGGACGGCGGATCAGCCCCAGCATTTT.

This clonotype was seen a few times. V is TRBV4-2 and J is TRBJ1-2, with D possibly being TRBD1 (5 bases). Trimming took 1 base from V and 4 from J, leaving 10 bases between them. The length of the CDR3 is 14 residues. CDR1 is LGHNA, CDR2 YNFKEQ, per germline. The CDR3 loop reads CASSQATGGYGYTF. The CDR3 nucleotides read TGTGCCAGCAGCCAAGCTACTGGGGGCTATGGCTACACCTTC.

V usage is TRBV7-9 and J usage is TRBJ2-7; D is undetermined. In germline, CDR1 is SEHNR, CDR2 FQNEAQ (reference sequence). The length of the CDR3 is 14 residues. With 1 base removed from V and 6 bases from J, the gap between germline ends came to 13 bases. The CDR3 loop is CASSLDSQRAEQYF. The CDR3 DNA follows: TGTGCCAGCAGCTTAGACTCCCAAAGGGCCGAGCAGTACTTC.

There are a few counts of this clonotype. The chain links TRBV20-1 to TRBJ2-7, with 8 bases that match TRBD2. After removal of 3 bases from V and 1 base from J, the junction contained 5 bases not matched to a gene. This CDR3 has 14 amino acids. Germline V lookup: CDR1 DFQATT, CDR2 SNEGSKA (reference sequence). CDR3 DNA: TGCAGTGCTAGCCAGCGGGGGTTATCCTACGAGCAGTACTTC. Its translation is CSASQRGLSYEQYF.

This clonotype occurred a few times. The CDR3 sequence is CASSLFQVTDTQYF. The CDR3 nucleotides read TGTGCCAGCAGCTTGTTCCAAGTAACAGATACGCAGTATTTT. The V gene is TRBV5-6, the J gene TRBJ2-3; no firm D call. V shed 1 base and J shed 3 bases, with 9 bases lying between them. The CDR3 length is 14 residues. Germline V gene data show CDR1 as SGHDT and CDR2 as YYEEEE.

The chain has TRBV6-1 and TRBJ1-2, with D tentatively TRBD1 (5 bases). The CDR3 length is 12 residues. With 5 bases removed from V and 8 bases from J, the gap between germline ends came to 12 bases. Per germline, CDR1 MNHNS and CDR2 SASEGT. CDR3 protein: CASSPGLRGYTF. The CDR3 nucleotides are TGTGCCAGCAGTCCAGGGTTACGAGGCTACACCTTC.

This clonotype was seen more than once but under ten times. The chain combines TRBV3-1 with TRBJ2-3; D perhaps matches TRBD2 (6 bases). The V end lost 7 bases, the J end lost 0 bases, and 14 bases lay between the germline ends. The CDR3 is 15 residues long. Germline values: CDR1 LGHDT, CDR2 YNNKEL (reference sequence). The CDR3 region is CASTSGRPSTDTQYF. In DNA form, the CDR3 reads TGTGCCAGCACAAGTGGGAGGCCAAGCACAGATACGCAGTATTTT.